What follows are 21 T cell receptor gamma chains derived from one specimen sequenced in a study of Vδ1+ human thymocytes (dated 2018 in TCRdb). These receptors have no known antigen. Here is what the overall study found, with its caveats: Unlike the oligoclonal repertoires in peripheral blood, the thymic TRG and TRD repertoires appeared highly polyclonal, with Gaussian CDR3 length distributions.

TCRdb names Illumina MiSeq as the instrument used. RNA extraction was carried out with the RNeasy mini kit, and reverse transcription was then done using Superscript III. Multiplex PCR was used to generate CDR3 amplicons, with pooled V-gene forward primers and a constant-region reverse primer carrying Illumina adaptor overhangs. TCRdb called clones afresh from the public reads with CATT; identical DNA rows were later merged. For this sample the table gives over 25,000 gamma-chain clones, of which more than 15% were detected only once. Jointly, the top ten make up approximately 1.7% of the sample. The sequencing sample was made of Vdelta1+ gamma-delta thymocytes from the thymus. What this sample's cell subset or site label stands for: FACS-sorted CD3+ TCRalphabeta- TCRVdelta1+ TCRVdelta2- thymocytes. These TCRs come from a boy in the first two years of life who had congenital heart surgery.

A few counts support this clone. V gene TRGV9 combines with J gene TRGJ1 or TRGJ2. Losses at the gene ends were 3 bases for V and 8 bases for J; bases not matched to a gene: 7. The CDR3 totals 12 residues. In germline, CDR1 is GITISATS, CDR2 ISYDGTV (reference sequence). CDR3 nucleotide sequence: TGTGCCTTGTGGGAGCCTGGGGATAAGAAACTCTTT. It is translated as CALWEPGDKKLF.

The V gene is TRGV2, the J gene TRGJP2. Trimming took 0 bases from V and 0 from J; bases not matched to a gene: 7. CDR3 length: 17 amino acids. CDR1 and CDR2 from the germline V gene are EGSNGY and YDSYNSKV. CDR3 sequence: CATWDGQMNSSDWIKTF. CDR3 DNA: TGTGCCACCTGGGACGGGCAGATGAATAGTAGTGATTGGATCAAGACGTTT.

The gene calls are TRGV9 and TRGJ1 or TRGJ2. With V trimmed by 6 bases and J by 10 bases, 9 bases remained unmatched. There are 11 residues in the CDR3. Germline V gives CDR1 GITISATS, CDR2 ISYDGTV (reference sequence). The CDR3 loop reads CALWKKGKKLF. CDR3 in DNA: TGTGCCTTGTGGAAAAAGGGGAAGAAACTCTTT.

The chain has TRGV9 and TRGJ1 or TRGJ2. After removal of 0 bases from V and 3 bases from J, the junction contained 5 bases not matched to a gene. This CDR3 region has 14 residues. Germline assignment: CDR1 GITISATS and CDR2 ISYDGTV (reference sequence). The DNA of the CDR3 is TGTGCCTTGTGGGAGGTGCACCTTTATTATAAGAAACTCTTT. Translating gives CALWEVHLYYKKLF.

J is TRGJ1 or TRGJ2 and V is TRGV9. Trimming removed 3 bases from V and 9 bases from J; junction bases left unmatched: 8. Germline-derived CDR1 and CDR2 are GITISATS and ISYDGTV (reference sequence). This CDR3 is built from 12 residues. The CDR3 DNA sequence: TGTGCCTTGTGGGAGCCGGGGGGTAAGAAACTCTTT. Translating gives CALWEPGGKKLF.

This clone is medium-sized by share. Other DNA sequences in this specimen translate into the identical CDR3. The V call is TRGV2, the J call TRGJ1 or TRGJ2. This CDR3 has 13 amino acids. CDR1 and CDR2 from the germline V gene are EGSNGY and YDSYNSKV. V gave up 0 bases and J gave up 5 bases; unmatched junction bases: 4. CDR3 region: CATWDGPDYKKLF. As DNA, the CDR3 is TGTGCCACCTGGGACGGGCCGGATTATAAGAAACTCTTT.

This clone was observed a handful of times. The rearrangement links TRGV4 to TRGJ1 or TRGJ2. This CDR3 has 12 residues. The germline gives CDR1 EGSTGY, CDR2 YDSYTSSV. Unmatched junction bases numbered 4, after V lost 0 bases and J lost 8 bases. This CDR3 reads CATWDGENKKLF. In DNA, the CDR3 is TGTGCCACCTGGGATGGGGAAAATAAGAAACTCTTT.

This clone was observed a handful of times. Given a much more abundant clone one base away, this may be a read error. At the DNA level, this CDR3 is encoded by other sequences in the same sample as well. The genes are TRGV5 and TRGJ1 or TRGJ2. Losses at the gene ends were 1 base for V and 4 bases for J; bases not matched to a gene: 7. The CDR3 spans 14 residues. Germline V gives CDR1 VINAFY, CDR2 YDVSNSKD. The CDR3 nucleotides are TGTGCCACCTGGGACAGACCGGGGTATTATAAGAAACTCTTT. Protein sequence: CATWDRPGYYKKLF.

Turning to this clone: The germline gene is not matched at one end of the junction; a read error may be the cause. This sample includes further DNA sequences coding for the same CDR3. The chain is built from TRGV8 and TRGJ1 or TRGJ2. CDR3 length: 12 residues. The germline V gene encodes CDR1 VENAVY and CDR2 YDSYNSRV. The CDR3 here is CATWGRYYKKLF. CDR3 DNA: TGTGCCACCTGGGGTAGGTATTATAAGAAACTCTTT.

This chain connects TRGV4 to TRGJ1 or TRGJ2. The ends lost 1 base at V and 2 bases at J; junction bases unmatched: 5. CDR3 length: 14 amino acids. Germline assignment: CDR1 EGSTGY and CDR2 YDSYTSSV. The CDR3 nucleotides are TGTGCCACCTGGGATGGCATGTATTATTATAAGAAACTCTTT. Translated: CATWDGMYYYKKLF.

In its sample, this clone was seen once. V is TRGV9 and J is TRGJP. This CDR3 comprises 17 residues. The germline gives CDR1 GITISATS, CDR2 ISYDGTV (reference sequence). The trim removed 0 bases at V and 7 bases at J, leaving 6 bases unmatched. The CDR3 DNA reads TGTGCCTTGTGGGAGGTGCTTGGGGAGTTGGGCAAAAAAATCAAGGTATTT. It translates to CALWEVLGELGKKIKVF.

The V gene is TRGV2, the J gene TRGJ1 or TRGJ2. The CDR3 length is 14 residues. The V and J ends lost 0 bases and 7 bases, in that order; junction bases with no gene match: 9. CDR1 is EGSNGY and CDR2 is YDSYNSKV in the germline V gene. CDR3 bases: TGTGCCACCTGGGACGGGCCGGGTGAATATAAGAAACTCTTT. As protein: CATWDGPGEYKKLF.

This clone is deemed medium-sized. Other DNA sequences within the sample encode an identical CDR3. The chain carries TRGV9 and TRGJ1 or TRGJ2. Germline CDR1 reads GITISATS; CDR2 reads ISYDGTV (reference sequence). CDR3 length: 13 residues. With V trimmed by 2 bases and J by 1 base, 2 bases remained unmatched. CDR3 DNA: TGTGCCTTGTGGGAGGATAATTATTATAAGAAACTCTTT. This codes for CALWEDNYYKKLF.

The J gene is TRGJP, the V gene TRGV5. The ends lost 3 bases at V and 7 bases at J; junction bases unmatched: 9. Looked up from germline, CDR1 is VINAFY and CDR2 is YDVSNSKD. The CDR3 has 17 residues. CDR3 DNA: TGTGCCACCTGGGACCGGATTGATGAGTTGGGCAAAAAAATCAAGGTATTT. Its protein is CATWDRIDELGKKIKVF.

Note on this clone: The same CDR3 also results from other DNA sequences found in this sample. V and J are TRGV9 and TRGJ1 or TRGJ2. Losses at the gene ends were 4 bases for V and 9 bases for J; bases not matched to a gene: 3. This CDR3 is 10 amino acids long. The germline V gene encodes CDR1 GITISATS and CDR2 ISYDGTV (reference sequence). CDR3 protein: CALWDAKKLF. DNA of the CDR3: TGTGCCTTGTGGGATGCTAAGAAACTCTTT.

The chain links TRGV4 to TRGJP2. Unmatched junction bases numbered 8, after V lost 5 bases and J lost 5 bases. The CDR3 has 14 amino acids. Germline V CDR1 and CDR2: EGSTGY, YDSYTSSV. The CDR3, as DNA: TGTGCCACCTGGGTCGAGAGGAGTGATTGGATCAAGACGTTT. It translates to CATWVERSDWIKTF.

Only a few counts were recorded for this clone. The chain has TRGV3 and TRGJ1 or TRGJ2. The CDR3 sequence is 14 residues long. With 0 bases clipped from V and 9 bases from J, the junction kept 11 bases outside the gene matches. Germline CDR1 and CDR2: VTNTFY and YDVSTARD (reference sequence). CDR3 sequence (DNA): TGTGCCACCTGGGACAGGCTTCTTAGGATTAAGAAACTCTTT. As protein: CATWDRLLRIKKLF.

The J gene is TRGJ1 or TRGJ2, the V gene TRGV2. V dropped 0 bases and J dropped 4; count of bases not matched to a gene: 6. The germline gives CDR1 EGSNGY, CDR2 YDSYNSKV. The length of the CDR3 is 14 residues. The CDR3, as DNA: TGTGCCACCTGGGACGGGCTTAGCTATTATAAGAAACTCTTT. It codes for CATWDGLSYYKKLF.

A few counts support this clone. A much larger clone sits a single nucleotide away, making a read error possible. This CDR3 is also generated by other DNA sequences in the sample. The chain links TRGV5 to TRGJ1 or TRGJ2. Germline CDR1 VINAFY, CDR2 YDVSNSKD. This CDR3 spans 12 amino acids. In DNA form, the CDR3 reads TGTGCCACCTGGGACAGGCTTTATAAGAAGCTCTTT. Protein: CATWDRLYKKLF.

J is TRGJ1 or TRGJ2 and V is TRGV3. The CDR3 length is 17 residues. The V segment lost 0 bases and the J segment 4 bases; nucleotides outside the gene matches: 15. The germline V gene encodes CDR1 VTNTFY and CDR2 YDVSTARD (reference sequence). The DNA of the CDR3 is TGTGCCACCTGGGACAGGCCCCACCACCCTCCCTATTATAAGAAACTCTTT. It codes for CATWDRPHHPPYYKKLF.

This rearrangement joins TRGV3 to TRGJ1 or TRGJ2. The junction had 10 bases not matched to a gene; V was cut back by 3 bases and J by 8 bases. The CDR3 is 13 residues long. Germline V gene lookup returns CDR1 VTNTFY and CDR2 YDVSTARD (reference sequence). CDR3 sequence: CATWDVSLHKKLF. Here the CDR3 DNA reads TGTGCCACCTGGGACGTGTCCCTTCATAAGAAACTCTTT.